By proportion, the clone carrying this T cell receptor beta chain is medium-sized. Its antigen is unknown. The V and J ends lost 4 bases and 4 bases, in that order; junction bases with no gene match: 22. The CDR3 consists of 20 residues. The germline V gene encodes CDR1 LGHDT and CDR2 YNNKEL (reference sequence). This entry comes from a study of neurological immune-mediated disorders. One entry per CDR3 protein results from TCRdb running MiXCR on the 5' RACE reads. The data hold approximately 45,000 distinct CDR3 sequences, with roughly 13% observed a single time. Points from the study as a whole: The absence of any CDR3 amino acid sequence shared by expanded clones across subjects suggests that repertoires were private in all groups. Falling below healthy controls, multiple sclerosis showed the least TCR clonal expansion, while HTLV-1-associated myelopathy showed the most.

This clonotype was obtained from a female donor in good health. The V gene is TRBV3-1, the J gene TRBJ2-1, with TRBD1 matching 7 bases. Material for sequencing was PBMCs. CDR3 protein: CASSPFTTGRVVGDYNEQFF. DNA of the CDR3: TGTGCCAGCAGCCCGTTTACGACAGGGAGAGTAGTGGGGGATTACAATGAGCAGTTCTTC.